The source of this T cell receptor beta chain is a study of blood T cells in healthy people across ages. This clonotype occurred many times. The CDR3 covers 16 residues. V lost 3 bases, J lost 1 base, and 13 bases lay in between. CDR1 MNHEY and CDR2 SMNVEV come from the germline V gene (reference sequence). Each donor had 8.5 to 10 milliliters of peripheral blood drawn. Then a second PCR, running roughly 7 to 11 cycles, was carried out with a sample-barcoded 5' primer and a J-beta primer mix. One entry per CDR3 protein, called by TCRdb with MiXCR from the 5' RACE reads. The sample records approximately 670,000 distinct CDR3 sequences, less than 45% being singletons.

The receptor comes from an elderly man in good health. This rearrangement joins TRBV27 to TRBJ2-1; D remains unclear. Sequenced material: blood. Here the CDR3 DNA reads TGTGCCAGCAGTTTCTTTAGCAGAGGATCCTACAATGAGCAGTTCTTC. Amino acid sequence: CASSFFSRGSYNEQFF.